This T cell receptor beta chain was retrieved from a study of T-cell reconstitution after alpha-beta-depleted transplantation in children (dated by TCRdb to between 2015 and 2016). Regarding the research as a whole: Using TCR repertoire profiling, the study followed T-cell immune reconstitution in a quantitative way in children after TCRalphabeta/CD19-depleted allogeneic hematopoietic cell transplantation. The study at large found these results: Over the following months the frequencies of hyperexpanded clones went down, and after one year T-cell counts and TCRbeta diversity were mostly credited to newly produced T cells. The apparently early recovery of alphabetaT-cell counts about two months after transplant reportedly depended on only several hundred rapidly expanded clones that came from non-depleted graft cells. In some patients, the high TCRbeta diversity seen at day 60 was put down to recipient T cells and intrathymic progenitors that had survived conditioning.

On this clonotype: Its antigen target is currently unknown. No per-base quality is available; no much larger clone lies one base away.

The sample's treatment or condition label is to be understood as: allogeneic hematopoietic cell transplantation with graft depleted of TCRalphabeta T cells and CD19 B cells. Transplant recipients were children who received TCRalphabeta/CD19-depleted allogeneic hematopoietic cell grafts. From cysteine to phenylalanine, the CDR3 is 12 amino acids long. Only the CDR3 part of the read is kept: 36 bases, read in frame from the first base. Trimming takes 6 bases from V and 2 bases from J, and the germline ends sit 8 bases apart. CDR1 DFQATT and CDR2 SNEGSKA are derived from the germline V gene (reference sequence). Library preparation employed PCR. The instrument given in TCRdb is Illumina HiSeq 2500. To normalize quantification of the TCRbeta repertoire, the TCR libraries were built with molecular barcoding that relied on unique molecular identifiers. The public sequencing data were trimmed at Q25 with fastp and processed into clonotypes with MiXCR by TCRdb, which kept only in-frame beta chains. Each entry is one CDR3 protein sequence, shown with its most common DNA and genes. The sample includes hundreds of thousands of distinct CDR3 sequences, with 15% to 20% observed a single time. The ten largest clones add up to approximately 5% of the sample.

This receptor was identified in a male patient between 10 and 17 years old who had a stem cell transplant for acute lymphoblastic leukemia, so the T cells may come from the graft donor. The sequencing used PBMCs, mostly from graft donor cells, collected 360 days after TCRalphabeta/CD19-depleted stem cell transplant. The sequence joins TRBV20-1 to TRBJ1-5; the best D guess is TRBD1, with 6 bases matching. The CDR3 loop reads CSAGHRNQPQHF. The DNA is as follows: TGCAGTGCGGGACACCGCAATCAGCCCCAGCATTTT.